This T cell receptor beta chain emerged from a study of Ad26.COV2.S vaccination and SARS-CoV-2 variants (dated by TCRdb to the early 2020s). About the full investigation: Donors in the vaccine arm were drawn from COV1001, a phase I-IIa trial of Ad26.COV2.S in healthy adults that was multicentre, randomized, double-blind and placebo-controlled. Ad26.COV2.S was administered intramuscularly at 5 x 10^10 or 1 x 10^11 viral particles, either as a single shot or as two shots given 56 days apart. Blinding of investigators to trial group allocation was maintained during experiments and outcome assessment. A total of approximately 30 samples were included in the TCR-sequenced set, comprising around 19 Ad26.COV2.S vaccine recipients, 5 placebo recipients and 8 SARS-CoV-2 convalescent individuals. Sequencing of the TCRbeta repertoire served to evaluate the specificity and breadth of SARS-CoV-2-reactive T cell receptors following Ad26.COV2.S vaccination. Participants in the trial were split at random into five groups of five each, receiving low-dose or high-dose Ad26.COV2.S once or twice, or else placebo on both occasions.

Findings and caveats that apply to the study as a whole: The study lacked the statistical power to compare responses across vaccine doses or regimens. Comparable non-spike TCR breadth was observed between vaccine and placebo recipients, consistent with only spike being contained in the vaccine. It was noted by the authors that total T cell responses may have been underestimated by the TCR breadth and depth analyses. Compared with placebo recipients, Ad26.COV2.S recipients showed higher spike-specific TCR breadth (P = 0.0014). Substantial breadth of spike-specific CD8+ and CD4+ T cell responses was reported after vaccination.

TCRbeta CDR3 regions were sequenced with the immunoSEQ Assay. After extraction, genomic DNA underwent amplification by bias-controlled multiplex PCR, followed by high-throughput sequencing. Per the source publication's procedure: Collapsing and filtering of sequences were performed to quantify the absolute abundance of each unique TCRbeta CDR3 region. T cell fraction was estimated by normalizing TCRbeta template counts to usable DNA, with usable DNA measured through amplification of reference genes found in all nucleated cells. Repertoire TCRs were annotated as SARS-CoV-2-specific when V gene, CDR3 amino acid sequence and J gene were exactly matched to a known reactive TCR set. MIRA supplied the reference SARS-CoV-2 TCR set, which was filtered for enrichment in COVID-19-positive ImmuneCODE repertoires so that public or cross-reactive TCRs were removed. Using the MIRA antigens, annotated TCRs were further analysed by specific ORF or by position within an ORF. Breadth was defined as the number of annotated unique rearrangements divided by the total number of unique productive rearrangements, and depth was defined as the summed frequency of the annotated unique rearrangements. Two-sided Wilcoxon rank-sum tests were used to compare TCR breadth between groups. TCRdb retrieved this table from immuneACCESS and kept in-frame rearrangements only. Not all clones are present; in checked studies, unresolved V genes account for under half, and no reason is known for the remainder. Clonal size and the V and J genes are those of that table, whereas D and trimming came from the DNA. This sample lists approximately 500,000 clones; around nine tenths were detected once. The ten largest clones add up to over 10% of the sample.

Interpreted using the paper, the treatment or condition label stands for: around 19 received Ad26.COV2.S at low or high dose, single or two shots; 5 received placebo; per-sample allocation not given. Repertoires of vaccine and placebo recipients were sequenced from samples collected on day 63 after the first injection. Cohort 1b enrolled around 24 adults aged 18-55 years at a single site in Boston, USA, between 29 July and 7 August 2020. Ad26.COV2.S was a replication-incompetent adenovirus type 26 vector expressing a prefusion-stabilized SARS-CoV-2 spike protein from the original Wuhan strain. The junction shows trimming of 3 bases on V and 2 bases on J, and the gene matches do not reach 0 bases of it. The germline V gene sets CDR1 to SGHTA and CDR2 to FQGNSA. Its CDR3 holds 13 amino acids, cysteine through phenylalanine. Left in the record is the CDR3 DNA by itself, 39 bases read in frame from the first base.

Of note for this clone: The target of this receptor is not known. Base qualities are missing; no much larger clone stands one base away.

The receptor's source is a person aged 18-60 years who received the Ad26.COV2.S COVID-19 vaccine or a placebo. The rearranged segments are TRBV7-2 and TRBJ2-7; 8 central nucleotides agree with TRBD1. The sequenced sample was peripheral blood, obtained in a trial of Ad26.COV2.S vaccine versus placebo. CDR3 reads: CASSFRGPYEQYF. At the DNA level, the sequence is TGTGCCAGCAGCTTCAGGGGGCCCTACGAGCAGTACTTC.